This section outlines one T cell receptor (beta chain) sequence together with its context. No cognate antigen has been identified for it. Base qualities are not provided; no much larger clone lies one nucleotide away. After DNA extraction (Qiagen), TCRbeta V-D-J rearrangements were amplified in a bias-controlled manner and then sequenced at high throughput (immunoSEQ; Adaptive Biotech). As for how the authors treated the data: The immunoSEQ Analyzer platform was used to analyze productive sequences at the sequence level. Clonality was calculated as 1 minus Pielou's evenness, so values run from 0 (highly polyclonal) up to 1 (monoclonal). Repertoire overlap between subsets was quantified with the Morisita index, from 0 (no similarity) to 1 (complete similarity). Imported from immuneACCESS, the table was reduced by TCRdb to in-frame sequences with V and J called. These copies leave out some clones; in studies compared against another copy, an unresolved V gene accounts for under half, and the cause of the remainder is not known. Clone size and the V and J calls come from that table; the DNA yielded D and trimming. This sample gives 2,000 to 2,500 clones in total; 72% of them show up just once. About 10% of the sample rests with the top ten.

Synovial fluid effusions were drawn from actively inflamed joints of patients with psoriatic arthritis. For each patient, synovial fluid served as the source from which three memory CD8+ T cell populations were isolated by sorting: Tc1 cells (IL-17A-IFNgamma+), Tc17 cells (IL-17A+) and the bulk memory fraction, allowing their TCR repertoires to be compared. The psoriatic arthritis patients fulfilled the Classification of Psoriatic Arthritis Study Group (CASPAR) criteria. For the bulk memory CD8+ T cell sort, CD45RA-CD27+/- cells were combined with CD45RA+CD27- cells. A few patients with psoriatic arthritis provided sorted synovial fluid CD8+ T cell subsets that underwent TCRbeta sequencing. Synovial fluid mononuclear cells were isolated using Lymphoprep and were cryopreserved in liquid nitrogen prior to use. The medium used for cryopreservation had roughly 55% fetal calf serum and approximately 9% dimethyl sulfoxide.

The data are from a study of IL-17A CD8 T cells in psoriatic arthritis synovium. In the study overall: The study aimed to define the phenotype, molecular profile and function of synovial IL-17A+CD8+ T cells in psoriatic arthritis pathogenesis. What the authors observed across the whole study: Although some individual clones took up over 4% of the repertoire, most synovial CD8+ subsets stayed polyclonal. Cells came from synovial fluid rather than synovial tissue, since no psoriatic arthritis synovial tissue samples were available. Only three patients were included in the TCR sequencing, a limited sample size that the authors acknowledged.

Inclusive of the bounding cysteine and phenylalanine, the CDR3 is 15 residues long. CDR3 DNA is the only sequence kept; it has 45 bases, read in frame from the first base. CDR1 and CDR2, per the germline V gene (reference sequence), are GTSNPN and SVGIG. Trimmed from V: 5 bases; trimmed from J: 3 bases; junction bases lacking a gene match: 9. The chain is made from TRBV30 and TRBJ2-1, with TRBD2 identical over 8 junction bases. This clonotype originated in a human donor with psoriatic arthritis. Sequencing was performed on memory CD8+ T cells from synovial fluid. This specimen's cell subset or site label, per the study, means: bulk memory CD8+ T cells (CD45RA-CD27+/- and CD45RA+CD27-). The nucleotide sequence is TGTGCCTGGGCCAAAAGCGGGAGTGACTACAATGAGCAGTTCTTC. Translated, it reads CAWAKSGSDYNEQFF.